Shown below are 7 T cell receptor beta chains from a single sample sequenced in a study of OX40 agonist ivuxolimab in advanced cancers. Profiling relied on immunoSEQ multiplex PCR, and the TCRdb table lists in-frame clones only, not all of them. The sample includes fewer than 20,000 clones, 80% to 90% of them seen just once. Sequencing was performed on CD4+ or CD8+ T cells sorted from blood, taken in a trial of the OX40 agonist ivuxolimab. These TCRs come from an adult with an advanced solid tumor such as melanoma, head and neck, liver or kidney cancer.

This clone was seen more than once but under ten times. The V and J genes are TRBV18 and TRBJ2-1, with 11 positions matching TRBD2. V lost 5 bases and J lost 3; bases outside the gene matches: 3. The germline V gene encodes CDR1 KGHSH and CDR2 LQKENI. The CDR3 is 15 residues long. CDR3 residues: CASSSGTSGYNEQFF. As DNA, the CDR3 is TGTGCCAGCTCATCCGGGACTAGCGGCTACAATGAGCAGTTCTTC.

The gene calls are TRBV20-1 and TRBJ2-3; D is undetermined. CDR1 is DFQATT and CDR2 is SNEGSKA in the germline V gene (reference sequence). This CDR3 spans 10 amino acids. The V end was cut by 3 bases, the J end by 6 bases, with 4 bases between. CDR3 nucleotide sequence: TGCAGTGCTAGTGGGGATACGCAGTATTTT. Protein sequence: CSASGDTQYF.

This clone was seen more than once but under ten times. The chain links TRBV7-7 to TRBJ1-5; D is uncertain. Germline V gene lookup returns CDR1 SSHAT and CDR2 FNYEAQ (reference sequence). Trimming cost V 10 bases and J 3 bases, with 22 bases left between them. The CDR3 loop spans 16 amino acids. As DNA, the CDR3 is TGTGCCAAATTTGTAGGCAGCCCGACCCCCAATCAGCCCCAGCATTTT. This gives the protein CAKFVGSPTPNQPQHF.

This chain links TRBV5-1 with TRBJ2-7, with 11 bases lining up with TRBD2. This CDR3 contains 15 residues. Germline V gives CDR1 SGHRS, CDR2 YFSETQ. Trimming took 2 bases from V and 6 from J; bases not matched to a gene: 7. The CDR3 coding sequence is TGCGCCAGCAGCTTTTTAGCGGGGGGGTACGGCGAGCAGTACTTC. Translated, it gives CASSFLAGGYGEQYF.

The chain links TRBV28 to TRBJ2-1; no reliable D call. The CDR3 length is 10 residues. Germline V lookup: CDR1 MDHEN, CDR2 SYDVKM. Between the trimmed V and J ends, which lost 4 bases and 5 bases, there was a span of 0 bases. This CDR3 reads CASSYNEQFF. Here the CDR3 DNA reads TGTGCCAGCAGTTACAATGAGCAGTTCTTC.

This chain connects TRBV11-2 to TRBJ2-1; D perhaps matches TRBD2 (6 bases). The CDR3 extends over 15 amino acids. The V end was cut by 6 bases, the J end by 5 bases, with 17 bases between. Germline values: CDR1 SGHAT, CDR2 FQNNGV. The CDR3 reads CASRFPRSGDNEQFF. The CDR3, as DNA: TGTGCCAGCAGGTTCCCCCGTTCGGGGGACAATGAGCAGTTCTTC.

This CDR3 is CASSPRTGSSYEQYF. In nucleotides, the CDR3 is TGTGCCAGCAGCCCTCGGACAGGAAGCTCCTACGAGCAGTACTTC. The gene calls are TRBV7-9 and TRBJ2-7; 7 nucleotides line up with TRBD1. Germline-derived CDR1 and CDR2 are SEHNR and FQNEAQ (reference sequence). The CDR3 runs 15 residues. Trimming at V came to 5 bases and at J to 0 bases, leaving 7 bases not matched to a gene.